This is a list of T cell receptor beta chains from one sample in a study of cytomegalovirus exposure and HLA in healthy donors. Repertoires were generated with immunoSEQ multiplex PCR, while TCRdb's copy carries only in-frame clones and drops some. This sample carries approximately 110,000 clones, 70% to 85% of them seen once, and the ten largest clones take around 4.2%. The sequencing input was PBMCs. The receptor set was obtained from a middle-aged woman in good health and CMV-seropositive. Each CDR3 is given with its conserved first and last residue. The D gene is left open where the match is weak. Clone size is shown for a subset of rows, as once, few, many or a class of expanded clone.

D,size,J,V,CDR3,DNA
-,-,TRBJ1-1,TRBV5-1,CASSLDRRYTEAFF,TGCGCCAGCAGCTTGGACAGGCGATACACTGAAGCTTTCTTT
-,once,TRBJ1-2,TRBV21-1,CAAREDYGYTF,TGTGCCGCCAGAGAGGACTATGGCTACACCTTC
TRBD1,few,TRBJ1-5,TRBV27,CASSLRGQMYSNQPQHF,TGTGCCAGCAGTCTAAGGGGACAGATGTATAGCAATCAGCCCCAGCATTTT
-,few,TRBJ2-7,TRBV19,CASSTDRSYEQYF,TGTGCCAGTAGTACGGACAGATCCTACGAGCAGTACTTC
TRBD2,-,TRBJ2-7,TRBV4-2,CASSPAGTSGETYEQYF,TGTGCCAGCAGCCCCGCTGGGACTAGCGGGGAGACCTACGAGCAGTACTTC
-,-,TRBJ2-5,TRBV27,CASSVSGETQYF,TGTGCCAGCAGCGTTTCGGGAGAGACCCAGTACTTC
-,-,TRBJ2-1,TRBV6-4,CASSPGIYNEQFF,TGTGCCAGCAGCCCAGGAATCTACAATGAGCAGTTCTTC
TRBD2,-,TRBJ2-5,TRBV11-3,CASSSPRLAETQETQYF,TGTGCCAGCAGCTCCCCAAGACTAGCGGAGACTCAAGAGACCCAGTACTTC
TRBD1,-,TRBJ2-5,TRBV27,CASSPTGGPSFGETQYF,TGTGCCAGCAGCCCGACAGGGGGCCCATCGTTTGGAGAGACCCAGTACTTC
TRBD1,-,TRBJ1-5,TRBV15,CATSMSLDRNQPQHF,TGTGCCACCAGCATGTCACTGGACAGGAATCAGCCCCAGCATTTT
TRBD1,-,TRBJ2-4,TRBV7-2,CASSLEGGQVKNIQYF,TGTGCCAGCAGCTTAGAGGGGGGACAGGTCAAAAACATTCAGTACTTC
-,-,TRBJ1-5,TRBV6-1,CASSEFLNQPQHF,TGTGCCAGCAGTGAATTTCTGAATCAGCCCCAGCATTTT
TRBD1,-,TRBJ2-1,TRBV5-8,CASRHTGGGHNEQFF,TGTGCCAGCAGACATACAGGGGGCGGTCACAATGAGCAGTTCTTC
TRBD1,-,TRBJ1-2,TRBV5-1,CASSRDSYGYTF,TGCGCCAGCAGTCGGGACAGTTATGGCTACACCTTC
TRBD1,-,TRBJ2-3,TRBV4-1,CASSLTTGGGADTQYF,TGCGCCAGCAGCCTCACAACAGGGGGCGGGGCAGATACGCAGTATTTT
TRBD1,once,TRBJ1-2,TRBV4-1,CASSQDKDRGHGYTF,TGCGCCAGCAGCCAAGATAAGGACAGGGGGCATGGCTACACCTTC
-,-,TRBJ2-1,TRBV11-2,CASLLSGGPVYNEQFF,TGTGCCAGCCTTCTGTCAGGGGGGCCGGTCTACAATGAGCAGTTCTTC
-,-,TRBJ1-1,TRBV7-2,CASSFSRNTEAFF,TGTGCCAGCAGCTTTTCCAGGAACACTGAAGCTTTCTTT
-,-,TRBJ2-1,TRBV4-1,CASSQVAPREEQFF,TGCGCCAGCAGCCAAGTGGCCCCCCGGGAGGAGCAGTTCTTC